The next 24 T cell receptor beta chains were all read from a single sample in a study of tumor-infiltrating lymphocytes in primary liver carcinoma (dated by TCRdb to about 2017). TCRdb records Illumina HiSeq 2500 as the sequencer. A constant-region primer and ProtoScript II reverse transcriptase were used to reverse-transcribe TCRbeta-specific cDNA from roughly 500 ng total RNA. Construction of the TCRbeta libraries relied on three nested rounds of multiplex PCR, following a slightly modified ARM-PCR procedure. Multiplex TRBV1-TRBV30 forward primers and a Cbeta reverse primer were used in the first two PCR rounds, each of which was run for roughly 10 cycles. The public sequencing data were trimmed at Q25 with fastp and processed into clonotypes with MiXCR by TCRdb, which kept only in-frame beta chains. When rows share a CDR3 protein, they turn into one entry using the most common DNA and genes. The table for this sample lists about 64,000 distinct CDR3 sequences; about two thirds of them were counted only once. 40% of the sample is in the top ten clones.

Total RNA and DNA were co-extracted from around 18-30 mg of bulk tissue with the AllPrep DNA/RNA mini kit, without cell sorting. Sequencing input: liver tumor tissue from sampling region 4. The cell subset or site label, as the study defines it: tumor region T4, right-lateral pole. These receptors were obtained from a man aged 40-50 years with primary liver carcinoma and hepatitis B virus infection.

This chain connects TRBV4-1 to TRBJ1-2; D ambiguous. CDR1 MGHRA and CDR2 YSYEKL come from the germline V gene. V shed 1 base and J shed 3 bases, with 9 bases lying between them. The CDR3 sequence is 14 residues long. CDR3 DNA sequence: TGCGCCAGCAGCCAAGGGGTTAGGGACTATGGCTACACCTTC. This encodes CASSQGVRDYGYTF.

Turning to this clonotype: One base away lies a much larger clone, so this may be a sequencing read error. The chain links TRBV6-1 to TRBJ2-1; 10 positions match TRBD2. J gave up 3 bases and V 5 bases, and 4 bases lay outside the gene matches. The CDR3 sequence is 15 residues long. The germline V gene has CDR1 MNHNS and CDR2 SASEGT. CDR3 DNA sequence: TGTGCCAGCAGTAAACCTAGCGGGAGCTACAATGAGCAGTTCTTC. Its protein is CASSKPSGSYNEQFF.

The chain carries TRBV29-1 and TRBJ2-7, with D maybe TRBD1 (6 bases). Germline lookup yields CDR1 SQVTM and CDR2 ANQGSEA. Trimming shortened V by 8 bases and J by 5 bases, and 19 bases separated the two germline ends. There are 13 residues in the CDR3. The DNA of the CDR3 is TGCAGCATTGCCCCGACAGGACTCCACGAGCAGTACTTC. The encoded protein is CSIAPTGLHEQYF.

Points on this clonotype: The CDR3 end shows no conserved phenylalanine or tryptophan, and so a read error is likely. V is TRBV6-2 or TRBV6-3 and J is TRBJ1-1; 7 bases align to TRBD1. The CDR3 runs 15 residues. Germline-derived CDR1 and CDR2 are MNHEY and SVGEGT. CDR3 amino acids: CAGRGAALQNTEAFY. CDR3 bases: TGTGCCGGCAGGGGGGCGGCTCTCCAGAACACTGAAGCTTTCTAT.

This clonotype was recorded many times. A junction end diverges from the germline sequence, so it may reflect a read error. The chain combines TRBV28 with TRBJ1-5; D might be TRBD1 (5 bases). This CDR3 has 15 residues. The germline V gene has CDR1 MDHEN and CDR2 SYDVKM. Here the CDR3 DNA reads TGTGCCAGCGGTTTAAGTGGGACGGTCAATCAGCCCCAGCATTTT. Encoded protein: CASGLSGTVNQPQHF.

On this clonotype itself: A clone one base away is much larger, so this may be a read error. The V and J genes are TRBV11-1 and TRBJ2-4; 8 bases are a match to TRBD2. The CDR3 covers 17 residues. From germline, CDR1 is SGHAT and CDR2 FQDESV (reference sequence). The CDR3 protein is CASSFPGVSGTKNIQHF. In DNA form, the CDR3 reads TGTGCCAGCAGCTTTCCCGGGGTTAGCGGGACCAAAAACATTCAGCACTTC.

The rearrangement links TRBV5-6 to TRBJ2-3, with D perhaps matching TRBD2 (5 bases). The CDR3 is 18 residues long. The germline V gene encodes CDR1 SGHDT and CDR2 YYEEEE. V lost 1 base and J 4 bases, leaving 22 bases between the germline ends. The DNA for the CDR3 is TGTGCCAGCAGCTTGTTAGGATATAACGGGATATTGGCAGATACGCAGTATTTT. Protein product: CASSLLGYNGILADTQYF.

CDR3: CASSSSNHPRAFPDTQYF. CDR3 bases: TGTGCCAGCAGCTCGAGCAACCACCCCAGGGCGTTCCCAGATACGCAGTATTTT. V gene TRBV7-8 combines with J gene TRBJ2-3; D is possibly TRBD1 (5 bases). The length of the CDR3 is 18 residues. Looked up from germline, CDR1 is SGHVS and CDR2 is FQNEAQ. The germline V and J ends were trimmed by 4 bases and 4 bases, with 24 bases remaining between them.

Comment on this clonotype: At one end, the junction sequence differs from germline, possibly due to a read error. The V call is TRBV29-1, the J call TRBJ1-1; D unclear. Germline CDR1 is SQVTM and CDR2 is ANQGSEA. The CDR3 is 14 residues long. CDR3 residues: CSVEAERFFPEASF. The DNA for the CDR3 is TGCAGCGTTGAAGCCGAAAGGTTTTTCCCTGAAGCTTCCTTT.

In this sample, this clonotype turned up many times. The rearrangement uses TRBV30 and TRBJ1-2; no clear D gene. Germline V gene data show CDR1 as GTSNPN and CDR2 as SVGIG (reference sequence). Deletions cut 4 bases from V and 0 bases from J, with 9 bases between. The CDR3 loop spans 13 amino acids. CDR3 coding DNA: TGTGCCTGGACTCTCCGTCCTAACTATGGCTACACCTTC. Protein product: CAWTLRPNYGYTF.

The chain uses TRBV29-1 and TRBJ2-7; possible D gene TRBD2, 7 bases. CDR3 length: 12 amino acids. With 8 bases removed from V and 2 bases from J, the gap between germline ends came to 13 bases. Germline values: CDR1 SQVTM, CDR2 ANQGSEA. The CDR3 loop reads CSPKGGTYEQYF. CDR3 DNA: TGCAGCCCCAAGGGGGGGACCTACGAGCAGTACTTC.

This clonotype appeared many times. The chain has TRBV4-1 and TRBJ2-3, with D unclear. The CDR3 contains 15 residues. V was clipped by 0 bases and J by 6 bases, with 13 bases between them. The germline V gene encodes CDR1 MGHRA and CDR2 YSYEKL. This CDR3 is CASSQDPSGRDTQYF. For the CDR3, the DNA is TGCGCCAGCAGCCAAGATCCGAGTGGAAGGGATACGCAGTATTTT.

In regard to this clonotype: The junction differs from germline at one of its ends, possibly a read error. The CDR3 DNA reads TGTGCCAGCATCCGGACGGGGGACTCCTGCGAGCAGTACTTC. Its translation: CASIRTGDSCEQYF. J is TRBJ2-7 and V is TRBV28; D possibly corresponds to TRBD2 (6 bases). The length of the CDR3 is 14 residues. CDR1 is MDHEN and CDR2 is SYDVKM in the germline V gene.

With regard to this clonotype: A read error may produce the germline difference seen at one junction end. The chain links TRBV6-5 to TRBJ1-1, with D perhaps TRBD1 (5 bases). Germline assignment: CDR1 MNHEY and CDR2 SVGAGI. The CDR3 covers 13 residues. CDR3 DNA: TGTGCCAGCAACCGCGGATGGGGCACTGGAGCTTTCTTT. The encoded protein is CASNRGWGTGAFF.

Comments on this clonotype: At one boundary the junction diverges from the germline segment, which might be a read error. The chain is built from TRBV11-2 and TRBJ1-2; 7 nucleotides line up with TRBD1. The germline CDR1 and CDR2 sequences are SGHAT and FQNNGV. CDR3 length equals 13 residues. CDR3 residues: CASSQTGVSGHTF. CDR3 DNA: TGTGCAAGCAGCCAAACAGGGGTTAGCGGCCACACATTC.

A word on this clonotype: A much larger clone lies a single base off, so this may be a read error. The chain uses TRBV10-3 and TRBJ2-7; 10 bases match TRBD2. The CDR3 totals 15 residues. Germline CDR1 reads ENHRY; CDR2 reads SYGVKD. The CDR3 coding sequence is TGTACCATCAGCTACGGGACTAGCGACTCCTACGAGCAGTACTTC. Translation: CTISYGTSDSYEQYF.

Points on this clonotype: A much larger clone differs from this one at a single base, so this may be a read error. Given the absence of the conserved phenylalanine or tryptophan at the CDR3 end, a read error is likely. The chain couples TRBV18 to TRBJ2-6, with TRBD1 matching over 12 bases. This CDR3 contains 18 residues. Losses at the gene ends were 3 bases for V and 2 bases for J; bases not matched to a gene: 5. Germline CDR1 KGHSH, CDR2 LQKENI. The CDR3 loop reads CASSPFGTGGTGANVLTS. DNA of the CDR3: TGTGCCAGCTCACCTTTCGGGACAGGGGGCACTGGGGCCAACGTCCTGACTTCC.

For this clonotype: The germline gene is not matched at one end of the junction; a read error may be the cause. This sequence joins TRBV5-5 and TRBJ2-1; 8 bases map to TRBD1. CDR3 length: 15 amino acids. CDR1 is SGHKS and CDR2 is YYEKEE in the germline V gene (reference sequence). CDR3 amino acids: CASSRGQGSYNQQFF. DNA for the CDR3: TGTGCCAGCAGCCGCGGACAGGGTTCCTACAATCAGCAGTTCTTC.

Comment on this clonotype: Since the CDR3 does not end with the conserved phenylalanine or tryptophan, this likely comes from a read error. J is TRBJ2-2 and V is TRBV12-3 or TRBV12-4, with 10 bases aligning to TRBD2. The CDR3 extends over 13 amino acids. The CDR3 DNA reads as TGTGTGTTCGGGACTAGCGCCACCTGGGAGCTGTTTTAT. This codes for CVFGTSATWELFY.

Note on this clonotype: Since the CDR3 does not end with the conserved phenylalanine or tryptophan, this likely comes from a read error. No DNA is shown, since the ends of the CDR3 on it are uncertain; the CDR3 is the one TCRdb lists. The chain couples TRBV11-1 to TRBJ2-2; the table's D call, TRBD1, was not checked against the DNA. From germline, CDR1 is SGHAT and CDR2 FQDESV (reference sequence). The CDR3 is 15 residues long, counting both termini. The CDR3 here is CASSYTGPLSGERFI.

A word on this clonotype: The CDR3 does not end in the conserved phenylalanine or tryptophan, so this is likely a read error. The rearrangement uses TRBV29-1 and TRBJ2-7, with D unclear. The V gene lost 6 bases and the J gene lost 7 bases, with 22 bases spanning the gap. Germline values: CDR1 SQVTM, CDR2 ANQGSEA. The CDR3 has 14 amino acids. The CDR3 nucleotides read TGCAGCGTCCCAGACATGGTGGATCAGGTTGAGCAGTACCTC. Amino acid sequence: CSVPDMVDQVEQYL.

The sample holds one count of this clonotype. The chain uses TRBV11-2 and TRBJ1-1; D is ambiguous. The CDR3 totals 16 residues. The V end was cut by 5 bases, the J end by 4 bases, with 20 bases between. Germline CDR1 SGHAT, CDR2 FQNNGV. The CDR3 sequence is CASSRGKGGIFTEAFF. For the CDR3, the DNA is TGTGCCAGCAGCCGAGGTAAGGGAGGGATCTTCACTGAAGCTTTCTTT.

The rearrangement joins TRBV11-2 to TRBJ2-3; 12 nucleotides agree with TRBD2. V lost 5 bases and J lost 4; bases outside the gene matches: 16. This CDR3 is 19 amino acids long. The germline gives CDR1 SGHAT, CDR2 FQNNGV. This chain's CDR3 is CASSRWPRLAGERADTQYF. In nucleotides, the CDR3 is TGTGCCAGCAGCCGATGGCCGAGACTAGCGGGAGAGAGAGCAGATACGCAGTATTTT.

In regard to this clonotype: One junction end does not reproduce the germline sequence, and a read error may be involved. This sequence joins TRBV28 and TRBJ1-5; 10 bases fit TRBD1. Gene TRBJ2-3 matches the end of the DNA better, so the J call may be wrong. Germline CDR1 and CDR2: MDHEN and SYDVKM. This CDR3 spans 14 amino acids. The chain's CDR3 is CAGSWTGGTQPQYF. The DNA of the CDR3 is TGTGCCGGCAGTTGGACAGGGGGAACGCAGCCCCAGTATTTT.